These 30 T cell receptor beta chains share one sample of origin, sequenced in a study of T cell repertoires in cytomegalovirus infection. These receptors have no known antigen. TCRdb recomputed calls from the reads with MiXCR, one row per CDR3 protein. The repertoire holds 350,000 to 400,000 distinct CDR3 sequences, with about 32% as singletons. Sequencing was performed on cultured PBMCs, taken from culture after CMV antigen stimulation. Every receptor here comes from a human donor in good health (CMV status not recorded). Some clones in this sample may be carry-over from other donors' samples.

The V call is TRBV28, the J call TRBJ2-1; TRBD1 aligns across 10 bases. Germline CDR1 MDHEN, CDR2 SYDVKM. J gave up 7 bases and V 2 bases, and 8 bases lay outside the gene matches. The CDR3 totals 16 residues. The CDR3 DNA reads TGTGCCAGCAGTTTACTGGCCGGGACAGGGGAGAATGAGCAGTTCTTC. This gives the protein CASSLLAGTGENEQFF.

In this sample, this clonotype turned up a few times. The chain is built from TRBV24-1 and TRBJ2-2; D call uncertain. Germline loops: CDR1 KGHDR, CDR2 SFDVKD. The CDR3 sequence is 14 residues long. V was trimmed by 3 bases and J by 0 bases, leaving 4 bases between them. The CDR3 DNA follows: TGTGCCACCAGTGATAGTCCGAACACCGGGGAGCTGTTTTTT. It translates to CATSDSPNTGELFF.

This clonotype was seen many times. The rearrangement links TRBV7-9 to TRBJ2-1; TRBD2 matches 14 bases. This CDR3 contains 16 residues. The germline CDR1 and CDR2 sequences are SEHNR and FQNEAQ (reference sequence). The V and J ends lost 5 bases and 6 bases, in that order; junction bases with no gene match: 6. CDR3 sequence reads: CASSPSGTSGSNEQFF. CDR3 sequence (DNA): TGTGCCAGCAGCCCCTCCGGGACTAGCGGGAGCAATGAGCAGTTCTTC. Drawing the rest from reference TRBV7-9 and TRBJ2-1, the complete variable domain is DTGVSQNPRHKITKRGQNVTFRCDPISEHNRLYWYRQTLGQGPEFLTYFQNEAQLEKSRLLSDRFSAERPKGSFSTLEIQRTEQGDSAMYLCASSPSGTSGSNEQFFGPGTRLTVL.

For this clonotype: Germline and junction disagree at one end, which may indicate a read error. J is TRBJ2-2 and V is TRBV6-5; D possibly corresponds to TRBD1 (6 bases). Per the germline V gene, CDR1 is MNHEY and CDR2 is SVGAGI. This CDR3 spans 15 amino acids. CDR3 in DNA: TGTGCCAGCAGTTACCCGGGACACCGCACCGGAGAGCTGTTTTTT. This sequence encodes CASSYPGHRTGELFF.

Turning to this clonotype: Given a much more abundant clone one base away, this may be a read error. This chain joins TRBV7-2 and TRBJ1-6; D remains unclear. Germline lookup yields CDR1 SGHTA and CDR2 FQGNSA. This CDR3 has 12 amino acids. CDR3 nucleotide sequence: TGTGCCAGCAACTTACAGTATTCACCCCTCCACTTT. It translates to CASNLQYSPLHF.

In this sample, this clonotype turned up a few times. The chain joins TRBV28 to TRBJ2-7; maybe TRBD2 (6 bases). The germline V and J ends were trimmed by 6 bases and 2 bases, with 8 bases remaining between them. CDR3 length equals 12 residues. The germline V gene encodes CDR1 MDHEN and CDR2 SYDVKM. CDR3 in amino acids: CASRTRTYEQYF. The CDR3, as DNA: TGTGCCAGCAGGACTAGAACCTACGAGCAGTACTTC.

This clonotype was picked up many times. The chain uses TRBV5-4 and TRBJ2-3, with 7 bases aligning to TRBD2. With V trimmed by 4 bases and J by 4 bases, 9 bases remained unmatched. The CDR3 consists of 15 residues. CDR1 is SGHNT and CDR2 is YYREEE in the germline V gene (reference sequence). The CDR3 sequence: CASSPQGGPSDTQYF. In nucleotides, the CDR3 is TGTGCCAGCAGCCCGCAGGGAGGGCCATCAGATACGCAGTATTTT.

V gene TRBV7-9 combines with J gene TRBJ2-7; 7 positions agree with TRBD2. Unmatched junction bases numbered 14, after V lost 3 bases and J lost 6 bases. This CDR3 spans 16 amino acids. Per germline, CDR1 SEHNR and CDR2 FQNEAQ (reference sequence). CDR3 residues: CASSFLSGGSRSEQYF. In DNA form, the CDR3 reads TGTGCCAGCAGCTTCCTTAGTGGCGGGAGTCGTTCCGAGCAGTACTTC.

This chain links TRBV4-3 with TRBJ2-7; 11 positions match TRBD2. The CDR3 totals 18 residues. From germline, CDR1 is LGHNA and CDR2 YSLEER. The junction had 8 bases not matched to a gene; V was cut back by 0 bases and J by 1 base. CDR3 amino acids: CASSQEWLAGGVSYEQYF. DNA of the CDR3: TGCGCCAGCAGCCAAGAGTGGCTAGCGGGAGGTGTTTCCTACGAGCAGTACTTC.

The chain employs TRBV28 and TRBJ2-3; 11 nucleotides agree with TRBD2. The CDR3 length is 17 residues. With 5 bases clipped from V and 4 bases from J, the junction kept 11 bases outside the gene matches. In germline, CDR1 is MDHEN, CDR2 SYDVKM. The CDR3 is CASSPGLAVDSADTQYF. CDR3 in DNA: TGTGCCAGCAGTCCGGGACTAGCGGTAGATAGCGCAGATACGCAGTATTTT.

This clonotype was found a few times. CDR3 loop: CASRLHRETDGYTF. CDR3 bases: TGTGCCAGCCGCCTTCACAGGGAGACTGATGGCTACACCTTC. The chain is built from TRBV2 and TRBJ1-2, with TRBD1 as a possible D gene (6 bases). The V end was cut by 8 bases, the J end by 6 bases, with 19 bases between. Germline loops: CDR1 SNHLY, CDR2 FYNNEI. The CDR3 loop spans 14 amino acids.

The CDR3 DNA follows: TGTGCCAGCAGTGAACCGGGACTAGCGGGAGATAATGAGCAGTTCTTC. Its protein product is CASSEPGLAGDNEQFF. The chain has TRBV6-2 or TRBV6-3 and TRBJ2-1, with 14 bases identical to TRBD2. Unmatched junction bases numbered 7, after V lost 5 bases and J lost 7 bases. CDR1 is MNHEY, CDR2 SVGEGT, per germline. This CDR3 contains 16 residues.

This chain connects TRBV7-2 to TRBJ2-5; either TRBD1 or TRBD2 may fit D (5 bases each). Trimming removed 0 bases from V and 3 bases from J, with 11 bases in between. Germline CDR1 and CDR2: SGHTA and FQGNSA. The length of the CDR3 is 15 residues. CDR3 in amino acids: CASSLARGREETQYF. CDR3 DNA: TGTGCCAGCAGCTTAGCTCGGGGACGGGAAGAGACCCAGTACTTC.

This clonotype was counted many times. The CDR3 reads CASSWIAGGGTDTQYF. Written as DNA, the CDR3 is TGTGCCAGCAGCTGGATAGCGGGAGGTGGGACAGATACGCAGTATTTT. The chain employs TRBV11-2 and TRBJ2-3, with 10 nucleotides matching TRBD2. The CDR3 length is 16 residues. Germline V gene lookup returns CDR1 SGHAT and CDR2 FQNNGV. The V and J ends lost 4 bases and 3 bases, in that order; junction bases with no gene match: 7.

The CDR3: CASTQLAGDYYNEQFF. In nucleotides, the CDR3 is TGTGCCAGCACTCAGCTAGCGGGAGACTACTACAATGAGCAGTTCTTC. V gene TRBV18 combines with J gene TRBJ2-1, with 10 bases lining up with TRBD2. Germline CDR1 reads KGHSH; CDR2 reads LQKENI. V gave up 8 bases and J gave up 3 bases; unmatched junction bases: 10. The CDR3 is 16 residues long.

The V call is TRBV4-2, the J call TRBJ1-1; D gene ambiguous. Per germline, CDR1 LGHNA and CDR2 YNFKEQ. The CDR3 is 15 amino acids. Deletions cut 0 bases from V and 4 bases from J, with 12 bases between. CDR3 amino acids: CASSQEEREGTEAFF. The CDR3 nucleotides read TGTGCCAGCAGCCAAGAAGAAAGGGAGGGCACTGAAGCTTTCTTT.

This clonotype was picked up many times. The V gene is TRBV13, the J gene TRBJ2-1; D is possibly TRBD2 (6 bases). Trimming cost V 4 bases and J 5 bases, with 12 bases left between them. Per germline, CDR1 PRHDT and CDR2 FYEKMQ (reference sequence). The CDR3 totals 14 residues. In DNA form, the CDR3 reads TGTGCCAGCAGCTCACCCTGGGGGGACAATGAGCAGTTCTTC. The encoded protein is CASSSPWGDNEQFF.

This clonotype was observed a few times. The chain is built from TRBV29-1 and TRBJ2-7; TRBD2 agrees at 11 bases. The V gene end was trimmed by 6 bases and the J gene end by 3 bases; junction bases not matched to a gene: 4. The CDR3 contains 13 residues. Germline CDR1 reads SQVTM; CDR2 reads ANQGSEA. This chain's CDR3 is CSVVTSGSYEQYF. The CDR3 region has the DNA TGCAGCGTCGTCACTAGCGGGAGCTACGAGCAGTACTTC.

J is TRBJ2-7 and V is TRBV28; D might be TRBD2 (6 bases). There are 14 residues in the CDR3. The V gene lost 6 bases and the J gene lost 7 bases, with 19 bases spanning the gap. Per germline, CDR1 MDHEN and CDR2 SYDVKM. DNA for the CDR3: TGTGCCAGCAGGCGCCTTAGCGGCCTTTTTGAGCAGTACGTC. This gives the protein CASRRLSGLFEQYV.

The chain recombines TRBV27 with TRBJ2-1; D gene ambiguous. V dropped 4 bases and J dropped 9 bases, with 16 bases sitting between them. The CDR3 spans 14 residues. The germline V gene has CDR1 MNHEY and CDR2 SMNVEV (reference sequence). The CDR3 loop is CASSSPSTGGEQFF. CDR3 coding DNA: TGTGCCAGCAGTTCACCCTCCACGGGCGGTGAGCAGTTCTTC.

This clonotype occurred a few times. The chain recombines TRBV12-3 or TRBV12-4 with TRBJ2-5, with no clear D. This CDR3 contains 13 residues. V lost 7 bases, J lost 2 bases, and 11 bases lay in between. CDR3 in DNA: TGTGCCAGCACCCAGGCGCCACAAGAGACCCAGTACTTC. Translated, it gives CASTQAPQETQYF.

This clonotype was seen a single time. CDR3 sequence (DNA): TGCAGTGCTCTCAGGGTTTATAATGAAAAACTGTTTTTT. This gives the protein CSALRVYNEKLFF. This sequence joins TRBV20-1 and TRBJ1-4, with TRBD1 as a possible D gene (5 bases). Germline-derived CDR1 and CDR2 are DFQATT and SNEGSKA (reference sequence). The V end was cut by 5 bases, the J end by 4 bases, with 11 bases between. The CDR3 totals 13 residues.

The chain links TRBV19 to TRBJ2-1, with a tentative D call TRBD2 (5 bases). Germline V CDR1 and CDR2: LNHDA, SQIVND (reference sequence). The CDR3 is 14 amino acids. V gave up 6 bases and J gave up 9 bases, with 18 bases separating them. The CDR3 DNA reads as TGTGCCAGTAGCCAGATTCCGAGAGGGTCTGAGCAGTTCTTC. Translation: CASSQIPRGSEQFF.

On this clonotype itself: The junction does not match germline at one end; this may be a read error. The V call is TRBV4-1, the J call TRBJ2-5, with 12 bases lining up with TRBD2. Germline V gene lookup returns CDR1 MGHRA and CDR2 YSYEKL. There are 16 residues in the CDR3. The CDR3 nucleotides read TGTGCCAGCAGCCAATCTCTAGCGGGAGGGTGGGAGACCCAGTACTTC. Translating it yields CASSQSLAGGWETQYF.

The chain carries TRBV29-1 and TRBJ2-4; 8 bases are a match to TRBD1. The V gene end was trimmed by 7 bases and the J gene end by 7 bases; junction bases not matched to a gene: 3. In germline, CDR1 is SQVTM, CDR2 ANQGSEA. The CDR3 covers 11 residues. The chain's CDR3 is CSGRDRNIQYF. The CDR3 coding sequence is TGCAGCGGCCGGGACAGGAACATTCAGTACTTC.

The V and J genes are TRBV19 and TRBJ2-3; no firm D call. CDR3 length equals 11 residues. The germline CDR1 and CDR2 sequences are LNHDA and SQIVND (reference sequence). The germline V and J ends were trimmed by 4 bases and 9 bases, with 8 bases remaining between them. CDR3 protein: CASSTAGTQYF. In DNA, the CDR3 is TGTGCCAGTAGTACGGCCGGCACGCAGTATTTT.

The rearrangement joins TRBV11-2 to TRBJ2-1, with 9 bases fitting TRBD1. Germline V gene sequence: CDR1 SGHAT, CDR2 FQNNGV. The V and J ends lost 4 bases and 4 bases, in that order; junction bases with no gene match: 8. This CDR3 region has 16 residues. The DNA of the CDR3 is TGTGCCAGCAGCTCCACCCCGGGACAGGGTTACAATGAGCAGTTCTTC. Protein sequence: CASSSTPGQGYNEQFF.

This CDR3 is CASSSTGGAGNTIYF. CDR3 sequence (DNA): TGTGCCAGCAGCTCGACAGGGGGCGCTGGAAACACCATATATTTT. V is TRBV7-2 and J is TRBJ1-3, with 10 bases aligning to TRBD1. The CDR3 is 15 residues long. Germline V gives CDR1 SGHTA, CDR2 FQGNSA. Germline trimming cut 4 bases from V and 2 bases from J; bases unmatched to any gene: 2. The complete variable domain, with remaining parts taken from reference TRBV7-2 and TRBJ1-3, reads GAGVSQSPSNKVTEKGKDVELRCDPISGHTALYWYRQSLGQGLEFLIYFQGNSAPDKSGLPSDRFSAERTGGSVSTLTIQRTQQEDSAVYLCASSSTGGAGNTIYFGEGSWLTVV.

The chain has TRBV19 and TRBJ1-5, with a tentative D call TRBD1 (5 bases). CDR1 and CDR2 (germline): LNHDA, SQIVND (reference sequence). The CDR3 covers 16 residues. Trimming took 6 bases from V and 2 from J, leaving 17 bases between them. This CDR3 is CASSKTSGRGNQPQHF. Here the CDR3 DNA reads TGTGCCAGTAGCAAAACATCAGGGAGAGGCAATCAGCCCCAGCATTTT. The complete variable domain, with remaining parts taken from reference TRBV19 and TRBJ1-5, reads DGGITQSPKYLFRKEGQNVTLSCEQNLNHDAMYWYRQDPGQGLRLIYYSQIVNDFQKGDIAEGYSVSREKKESFPLTVTSAQKNPTAFYLCASSKTSGRGNQPQHFGDGTRLSIL.

The chain employs TRBV6-5 and TRBJ2-5, with TRBD1 matching over 8 bases. V dropped 2 bases and J dropped 3; count of bases not matched to a gene: 2. Germline V gives CDR1 MNHEY, CDR2 SVGAGI. The CDR3 has 14 amino acids. The CDR3 nucleotides read TGTGCCAGCAGTTACGAGGGACAGGAAGAGACCCAGTACTTC. This codes for CASSYEGQEETQYF.